This T cell receptor (beta chain) comes out of a study of shared clonotypes between healthy human individuals. Overall study results and limits: Generation of non-shared clonotypes was less probable than generation of clonotypes shared by all four donors.

The ends were cut back, 2 bases at V and 3 bases at J, with 7 bases in the middle. This CDR3 contains 13 residues. CDR1 and CDR2 (germline): LGHNT, FRNRAP. Using immunoSEQ multiplex PCR, the repertoire was profiled, and TCRdb retains in-frame clones only, with some absent. The table records around 2,000,000 clones, approximately 95% of them present only once. A word on this clone: The antigen remains undetermined.

The receptor was isolated from a man between 18 and 35 years old in good health. The V and J genes are TRBV12-5 and TRBJ1-2; no firm D call. Sequenced sample: naive CD4+ T cells sorted from blood. Subset specified: CD45RA+ positively selected. The CDR3 spells CASGLTGHYGYTF. Written as DNA, the CDR3 is TGTGCTAGTGGTTTGACGGGCCACTATGGCTACACCTTC.